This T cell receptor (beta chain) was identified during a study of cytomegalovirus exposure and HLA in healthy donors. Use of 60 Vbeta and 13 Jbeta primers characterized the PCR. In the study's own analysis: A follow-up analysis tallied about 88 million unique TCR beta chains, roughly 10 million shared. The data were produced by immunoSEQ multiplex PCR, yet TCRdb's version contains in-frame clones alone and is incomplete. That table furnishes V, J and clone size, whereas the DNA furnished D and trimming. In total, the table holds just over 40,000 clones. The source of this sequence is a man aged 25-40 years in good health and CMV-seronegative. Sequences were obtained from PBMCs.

The CDR3 is CASSDEAGGPTDTQYF. CDR3 nucleotide sequence: TGTGCCAGCAGTGACGAAGCGGGGGGGCCCACAGATACGCAGTATTTT. This chain joins TRBV6-4 and TRBJ2-3; 10 nucleotides match TRBD2. The CDR3 length is 16 residues. Germline V gene sequence: CDR1 MRHNA, CDR2 SNTAGT. The V and J ends lost 2 bases and 2 bases, in that order; junction bases with no gene match: 4.